In its sample, the clone carrying this TCR beta chain was seen a few times. The CDR3 is 15 residues long. CDR1 is MNHEY and CDR2 is SMNVEV in the germline V gene (reference sequence). Trimming at V came to 5 bases and at J to 3 bases, leaving 3 bases not matched to a gene. These data originate in a study of shared T cell receptors in the human thymus. TCRdb keeps only in-frame clones here, not all; method: immunoSEQ multiplex PCR. The table has about 660,000 clones, approximately 87% seen once. This sample also belongs to another study, concerning human thymus T cells. That source reports: Blood and thymic repertoires both appeared biased in V and J gene usage.

The rearrangement joins TRBV27 to TRBJ2-1; 11 nucleotides agree with TRBD2. This TCR was recovered from a boy under two years old with a congenital heart defect. The sequenced material came from thymocytes. In DNA, the CDR3 is TGTGCCAGCAGTAATAGCGGGAGGGTCTACAATGAGCAGTTCTTC. Protein product: CASSNSGRVYNEQFF.